The rows below give T cell receptor beta chains drawn from one sample of a study of CD8+CD57+ T cells in acquired aplastic anemia. One entry per CDR3 protein results from TCRdb running MiXCR on the reads. The data hold approximately 150,000 distinct CDR3 sequences, with roughly two thirds observed a single time. Sequencing input: sorted CD4+, CD8+, or CD8+CD57+ T cells (not recorded which) from PBMCs. The receptors here all came from a human donor with aplastic anemia. CDR3s include the opening cysteine and the closing phenylalanine or tryptophan. Each record gives: CDR3 DNA, CDR3 protein, clone size, V gene, J gene, D gene. D genes are given only for firm matches. Rows give clone size only sometimes, using once, few, many, or a class for an expanded clone.

TGTGCCAGCAGCTTAGTTGAGCAGTTCTTC	CASSLVEQFF	-	TRBV7-2	TRBJ2-1	-
TGCAGTGCTAGAGTAGACGGGCGCACCTACGAGCAGTACTTC	CSARVDGRTYEQYF	few	TRBV20-1	TRBJ2-7	-
TGTGCCAGCAGCTTAGTAAGGGGGGGCACAGATACGCAGTATTTT	CASSLVRGGTDTQYF	-	TRBV7-9	TRBJ2-3	-
TGTGCCTGGAGTGAGCTGAGCTCCTATAATTCACCCCTCCACTTT	CAWSELSSYNSPLHF	-	TRBV30	TRBJ1-6	-
TGCAGTGCGCCCAGGGACAGGGAAGCTTTCTTT	CSAPRDREAFF	-	TRBV20-1	TRBJ1-1	TRBD1
TGTGCCAGCAGCTTACCAACGGGACTAGCAATCACGCAGTATTTT	CASSLPTGLAITQYF	-	TRBV11-1	TRBJ2-3	TRBD2
TGCGCCAGCAGCTTGGAAGTACAGGACACCCTCCACTTT	CASSLEVQDTLHF	-	TRBV5-1	TRBJ1-6	-
TGTGCCACCAGCAGTGTGGCGGGGAGCGGGGACACCGGGGAGCTGTTTTTT	CATSSVAGSGDTGELFF	-	TRBV15	TRBJ2-2	TRBD2
TGTGCCAGCAGTCACAGACAGTCCTACGAGCAGTACTTC	CASSHRQSYEQYF	-	TRBV6-5	TRBJ2-7	-
TGTGCCACCAGTGGCACTAGCGGGCGAGGTGGGAGAGAGACCCAGTACTTC	CATSGTSGRGGRETQYF	-	TRBV24-1	TRBJ2-5	TRBD2
TGCAGCGTAGGGACAGGGGGCAACACCGGGGAGCTGTTTTTT	CSVGTGGNTGELFF	-	TRBV29-1	TRBJ2-2	TRBD1
TGCAGTGCTAGAGATCTGGAAGAGCAGTACTTC	CSARDLEEQYF	-	TRBV20-1	TRBJ2-7	-
TGCAGTGCTAGGACAGGAGCGGCGGGAGTTGACGAGCAGTACTTC	CSARTGAAGVDEQYF	-	TRBV20-1	TRBJ2-7	-
TGTGCCAGTAGTATCTTGGACACCGGGGAGCTGTTTTTT	CASSILDTGELFF	once	TRBV19	TRBJ2-2	-
TGTGCCAGCAGTGAATCCGGGGTTGGGTTGGAGACCCAGTACTTC	CASSESGVGLETQYF	-	TRBV2	TRBJ2-5	-
TGTGCCAGCAGCGGAGAAGCCTTGAAAGCTTTCTTT	CASSGEALKAFF	-	TRBV2	TRBJ1-1	-
TGCAGTGGAGTGGCTGGAAACACCATATATTTT	CSGVAGNTIYF	-	TRBV20-1	TRBJ1-3	-
TGTGCCAGCAGCCTGGGGTTGAATAGCAATCAGCCCCAGCATTTT	CASSLGLNSNQPQHF	once	TRBV12-3/TRBV12-4	TRBJ1-5	-
TGCAGCGTTGTCAGGGGAGTAGGAGATACGCAGTATTTT	CSVVRGVGDTQYF	-	TRBV29-1	TRBJ2-3	-
TGCAGTGCCCAAATCATAACGGCACAAGAGACCCAGTACTTC	CSAQIITAQETQYF	-	TRBV20-1	TRBJ2-5	-
TGTGCCAGCAGCCAAAACGGCAGGGCTATGGTCCTCCACTTT	CASSQNGRAMVLHF	once	TRBV14	TRBJ1-6	-
TGTGCCAGCAGTGAATCCAGCGGGGGACCAAATGAGCAGTTCTTC	CASSESSGGPNEQFF	many	TRBV6-4	TRBJ2-1	TRBD2
TGTGCCACCAGCAGTTATGGGACTAGCCCTCCCCCCGGGGAGCTGTTTTTT	CATSSYGTSPPPGELFF	-	TRBV15	TRBJ2-2	TRBD2
TGCAGTGCTAGAGAAGCGCTGGATAAACTGTTTTTT	CSAREALDKLFF	-	TRBV20-1	TRBJ1-4	-
TGTGCCAGCAGCTTTAAGGGGGGGGTGGGCACTGAAGCTTTCTTT	CASSFKGGVGTEAFF	-	TRBV7-8	TRBJ1-1	-
TGTGCCAGTACCATTACCGCGGGGTCCACCTACGAGCAGTACTTC	CASTITAGSTYEQYF	once	TRBV7-3	TRBJ2-7	-
TGTGCCAGCAGCCAGGGACAGGGAGAGACCCAGTACTTC	CASSQGQGETQYF	-	TRBV7-6	TRBJ2-5	TRBD1
TGTGCCATCAGTGAGCCCGGACGGAGGAACACTGAAGCTTTCTTT	CAISEPGRRNTEAFF	-	TRBV10-3	TRBJ1-1	-
TGCAGTGCTAGAATGACAGCCGCCTACGAGCAGTACTTC	CSARMTAAYEQYF	-	TRBV20-1	TRBJ2-7	-
TGTGCCAGCAGTGGCGGGCAGGGAGCCTACGAGCAGTACTTC	CASSGGQGAYEQYF	-	TRBV2	TRBJ2-7	-
TGTGCCGGCACCTCCGGGACTAGCTCAAGCGAGCAGTACTTC	CAGTSGTSSSEQYF	-	TRBV7-2	TRBJ2-7	TRBD2
TGCAGCGTTGAATCGGATAGCGGGGGGGCGCAGTATTTT	CSVESDSGGAQYF	-	TRBV29-1	TRBJ2-3	TRBD2
TGCAGTGCTTTCGGAGAGCGGGAGGGTTCACCCCTCCACTTT	CSAFGEREGSPLHF	-	TRBV20-1	TRBJ1-6	-
TGTGCCAGCAGTGACGAGGAGGGGGGGAACAATGAGACCCAGTACTTC	CASSDEEGGNNETQYF	-	TRBV6-4	TRBJ2-5	-
TGCAGCGTCCCCCTAGCGAACAATGAGCAGTTCTTC	CSVPLANNEQFF	many	TRBV29-1	TRBJ2-1	-
TGTGCCAGCAGGTCTAGCGGCACAGATACGCAGTATTTT	CASRSSGTDTQYF	-	TRBV7-8	TRBJ2-3	-
TGTGCCAGCAGTCGAGCGGGGGGGACCTACGAGCAGTACTTC	CASSRAGGTYEQYF	few	TRBV12-3/TRBV12-4	TRBJ2-7	TRBD2
TGTGCCAGCAGCCAATTACGGGCAGGGGTGGATGGCTACACCTTC	CASSQLRAGVDGYTF	-	TRBV14	TRBJ1-2	-
TGTGCCAGCAGCCGGGACCGTTCTCCTGGAAACACCATATATTTT	CASSRDRSPGNTIYF	few	TRBV12-3/TRBV12-4	TRBJ1-3	-
TGTGCCAGCAGTTGGTTAGCGGACTACGAGCAGTACTTC	CASSWLADYEQYF	many	TRBV28	TRBJ2-7	-
TGCAGTGCTAGAGATGAGACAGGTGGGGAGACCCAGTACTTC	CSARDETGGETQYF	-	TRBV20-1	TRBJ2-5	-
TGCAGTGCTAGCATACAGGGTCCTAACTATGGCTACACCTTC	CSASIQGPNYGYTF	-	TRBV20-1	TRBJ1-2	-
TGTGCCAGCAGCCCGACCCCCCGGGCACACTATGGCTACACCTTC	CASSPTPRAHYGYTF	-	TRBV9	TRBJ1-2	-
TGCAGTGACAACCGGGACCACCTTAACTATGGCTACACCTTC	CSDNRDHLNYGYTF	-	TRBV20-1	TRBJ1-2	-
TGTGCCAGCAGCGTCGGGACAACCGGGGAGCTGTTTTTT	CASSVGTTGELFF	many	TRBV7-3	TRBJ2-2	-